One sample yielded the 26 T cell receptor beta chains listed below, sequenced in a study of cytomegalovirus exposure and HLA in healthy donors (dated by TCRdb to about 2017). The library was generated by the immunoSEQ multiplex PCR assay. For the multiplex PCR, a mixture combining 60 forward primers for TCR Vbeta segments and 13 reverse primers for TCR Jbeta segments was used. Drawn from immuneACCESS, this table holds only the in-frame rearrangements with V and J called that TCRdb kept. Clones are partly lost; checked studies trace under half to an unresolved V gene and leave the rest unexplained. This sample gives some 150,000 clones in total; approximately 78% of them show up just once. In total, the top ten clones hold more than 2.5% of the sample. The sequenced sample consisted of PBMCs. These receptors were taken from a man aged 18 to 29 in good health and CMV-seropositive.

The genes are TRBV10-1 and TRBJ1-5, with 9 bases identical to TRBD1. The V gene's germline CDR1 is WNHNN and CDR2 SYGVQD (reference sequence). The ends lost 7 bases at V and 5 bases at J; junction bases unmatched: 18. The length of the CDR3 is 18 residues. The DNA for the CDR3 is TGCGCCAGCACCAATGGGGGGACAGGGCCTCTTGTAGATCAGCCCCAGCATTTT. Amino acids: CASTNGGTGPLVDQPQHF.

V and J are TRBV19 and TRBJ1-5; 10 nucleotides agree with TRBD1. The CDR3 is 14 amino acids. Germline CDR1 is LNHDA and CDR2 is SQIVND (reference sequence). V lost 5 bases and J lost 7; bases outside the gene matches: 5. CDR3 in amino acids: CASSPRQGAQPQHF. CDR3 DNA sequence: TGTGCCAGTAGTCCCCGACAGGGGGCACAGCCCCAGCATTTT.

This chain connects TRBV7-9 to TRBJ1-2; D call uncertain. This CDR3 contains 11 residues. From germline, CDR1 is SEHNR and CDR2 FQNEAQ (reference sequence). V was clipped by 2 bases and J by 6 bases, with 4 bases between them. The CDR3 is CASSLSDGYTF. The CDR3 bases are TGTGCCAGCAGCTTATCCGATGGCTACACCTTC.

This chain links TRBV7-9 with TRBJ2-7; D gene unclear. The CDR3 contains 13 residues. Germline V gene sequence: CDR1 SEHNR, CDR2 FQNEAQ (reference sequence). V dropped 1 base and J dropped 4 bases, with 8 bases sitting between them. Here the CDR3 reads CASSLDGRYEQYF. The CDR3 coding sequence is TGTGCCAGCAGCTTAGATGGCCGTTACGAGCAGTACTTC.

The count of this clone is one. V is TRBV16 and J is TRBJ2-7; D gene unclear. This CDR3 is 15 amino acids long. V lost 0 bases, J lost 0 bases, and 9 bases lay in between. Germline V CDR1 and CDR2: KGHSY, FQNENV. CDR3 coding DNA: TGTGCCAGCAGCCAATCGATGGCTTCCTCCTACGAGCAGTACTTC. It translates to CASSQSMASSYEQYF. The entire variable domain, with the rest obtained from reference TRBV16 and TRBJ2-7, is as follows: GEEVAQTPKHLVRGEGQKAKLYCAPIKGHSYVFWYQQVLKNEFKFLISFQNENVFDETGMPKERFSAKCLPNSPCSLEIQATKLEDSAVYFCASSQSMASSYEQYFGPGTRLTVT.

This clone was seen a few times. The V and J genes are TRBV14 and TRBJ1-2; a weak D match, TRBD1 (5 bases). Per germline, CDR1 SGHDN and CDR2 FVKESK. With 1 base removed from V and 4 bases from J, the gap between germline ends came to 13 bases. The CDR3 runs to 15 residues. The CDR3 sequence: CASSQGIGASYGYTF. CDR3 in DNA: TGTGCCAGCAGCCAAGGGATAGGGGCGAGCTATGGCTACACCTTC.

The chain joins TRBV19 to TRBJ2-2, with D unresolved. Germline V gene lookup returns CDR1 LNHDA and CDR2 SQIVND (reference sequence). V lost 3 bases and J lost 7, with 6 bases in between. The CDR3 loop spans 12 amino acids. The CDR3 reads CASSIKHGELFF. The DNA for the CDR3 is TGTGCCAGTAGTATTAAGCACGGGGAGCTGTTTTTT.

The chain is built from TRBV10-1 and TRBJ2-2; TRBD2 agrees at 12 bases. Germline V gene sequence: CDR1 WNHNN, CDR2 SYGVQD (reference sequence). The V and J ends lost 5 bases and 4 bases, in that order; junction bases with no gene match: 5. This CDR3 is built from 16 residues. The CDR3 nucleotides are TGCGCCAGCAGTCCCGGGACTAGCGGGTTCACCGGGGAGCTGTTTTTT. Its protein is CASSPGTSGFTGELFF.

The chain couples TRBV6-6 to TRBJ1-1; 8 bases align to TRBD1. Germline CDR1 MNHNY, CDR2 SVGAGI (reference sequence). The CDR3 totals 16 residues. Trimming cost V 1 base and J 2 bases; bases outside gene matches: 6. The CDR3 here is CASSYWLTGDNTEAFF. The CDR3 nucleotides read TGTGCCAGCAGTTACTGGTTGACAGGGGATAACACTGAAGCTTTCTTT.

V usage is TRBV6-4 and J usage is TRBJ2-1, with 10 positions matching TRBD2. Per the germline V gene, CDR1 is MRHNA and CDR2 is SNTAGT. The V and J ends lost 2 bases and 5 bases, in that order; junction bases with no gene match: 6. The CDR3 is made up of 16 amino acids. This CDR3 is CASSDEIAGGNNEQFF. The DNA of the CDR3 is TGTGCCAGCAGTGACGAAATAGCGGGGGGTAACAATGAGCAGTTCTTC.

The V call is TRBV19, the J call TRBJ2-2, with D possibly matching TRBD1 (6 bases). The V end lost 6 bases, the J end lost 0 bases, and 11 bases lay between the germline ends. Germline V CDR1 and CDR2: LNHDA, SQIVND (reference sequence). CDR3 length: 15 amino acids. CDR3 sequence: CASRGDTTNTGELFF. The CDR3 region has the DNA TGTGCCAGTAGGGGGGACACAACGAACACCGGGGAGCTGTTTTTT. The variable domain in full, completed from reference TRBV19 and TRBJ2-2, reads DGGITQSPKYLFRKEGQNVTLSCEQNLNHDAMYWYRQDPGQGLRLIYYSQIVNDFQKGDIAEGYSVSREKKESFPLTVTSAQKNPTAFYLCASRGDTTNTGELFFGEGSRLTVL.

The chain links TRBV9 to TRBJ2-3; tentative D call: TRBD2 (5 bases). The CDR3 sequence is 19 residues long. CDR1 and CDR2 from the germline V gene are SGDLS and YYNGEE. V lost 1 base, J lost 4 bases, and 25 bases lay in between. The CDR3 loop reads CASSVRGTRAGPDADTQYF. The CDR3 bases are TGTGCCAGCAGCGTACGGGGAACCCGTGCCGGTCCGGATGCAGATACGCAGTATTTT.

This chain links TRBV4-1 with TRBJ1-2; 10 bases line up with TRBD1. Germline V gene data show CDR1 as MGHRA and CDR2 as YSYEKL. This CDR3 has 16 amino acids. Trimming cost V 2 bases and J 10 bases; bases outside gene matches: 13. The CDR3, as DNA: TGCGCCAGCAGCCAATCTTTCACCGGGACAGGGGAACACTACACCTTC. Translated: CASSQSFTGTGEHYTF.

In its sample, this clone was seen a few times. The chain carries TRBV5-1 and TRBJ1-1; 8 bases align to TRBD1. Germline V lookup: CDR1 SGHRS, CDR2 YFSETQ. This CDR3 has 14 amino acids. Trimming cost V 5 bases and J 5 bases; bases outside gene matches: 8. Here the CDR3 DNA reads TGCGCCAGCAGTTCCCTACAGGGGGAAACTGAAGCTTTCTTT. Amino acid sequence: CASSSLQGETEAFF. Complete variable domain (other parts from reference TRBV5-1 and TRBJ1-1): KAGVTQTPRYLIKTRGQQVTLSCSPISGHRSVSWYQQTPGQGLQFLFEYFSETQRNKGNFPGRFSGRQFSNSRSEMNVSTLELGDSALYLCASSSLQGETEAFFGQGTRLTVV.

The CDR3 spells CASSQAVFGFRGGSYGYTF. In DNA, the CDR3 is TGCGCCAGCAGCCAAGCGGTGTTTGGGTTTAGGGGGGGGTCCTATGGCTACACCTTC. V is TRBV4-1 and J is TRBJ1-2; D possibly corresponds to TRBD1 (6 bases). V was pared by 1 base and J by 4 bases, with 25 bases between. Germline CDR1 and CDR2: MGHRA and YSYEKL. The CDR3 totals 19 residues.

In its sample, this clone was seen a few times. Other DNA sequences from this sample encode an identical CDR3 as well. This chain uses TRBV28 with TRBJ1-3; the D gene is possibly TRBD1 (6 bases). V lost 3 bases to trimming and J lost 0 bases, with 12 bases between them. Germline values: CDR1 MDHEN, CDR2 SYDVKM. This CDR3 comprises 16 residues. The CDR3 region has the DNA TGTGCCAGCAGTTTGTGGACAGCGAGCTCTGGAAACACCATATATTTT. Translated: CASSLWTASSGNTIYF.

This sequence joins TRBV5-1 and TRBJ2-2, with TRBD1 matching over 12 bases. J was trimmed by 2 bases and V by 4 bases; bases with no gene match: 9. The germline V gene has CDR1 SGHRS and CDR2 YFSETQ. The CDR3 runs to 18 residues. The CDR3 region has the DNA TGCGCCAGCAGCGCCACCGGGACAGGGGGCGCTAACACCGGGGAGCTGTTTTTT. Its translation: CASSATGTGGANTGELFF.

The genes are TRBV19 and TRBJ1-5, with 7 bases identical to TRBD1. This CDR3 has 16 amino acids. J lost 4 bases, V lost 6 bases, and 12 bases had no gene match. Germline CDR1 LNHDA, CDR2 SQIVND (reference sequence). The CDR3 loop is CASRSDRTQLNQPQHF. CDR3 DNA sequence: TGTGCCAGTAGATCGGACAGGACCCAGCTAAATCAGCCCCAGCATTTT.

This chain links TRBV6-1 with TRBJ2-7; 11 bases agree with TRBD2. After removal of 4 bases from V and 2 bases from J, the junction contained 7 bases not matched to a gene. CDR3 length equals 16 residues. CDR1 is MNHNS, CDR2 SASEGT, per germline. CDR3 bases: TGTGCCAGCAGTGCCCCGATAGCGGGAGGGCCCTACGAGCAGTACTTC. Protein: CASSAPIAGGPYEQYF.

The V and J genes are TRBV11-2 and TRBJ1-2, with 8 nucleotides matching TRBD1. This CDR3 comprises 13 residues. V dropped 5 bases and J dropped 4; count of bases not matched to a gene: 3. Germline V gives CDR1 SGHAT, CDR2 FQNNGV. The CDR3: CASSGTGGYGYTF. The CDR3 DNA reads as TGTGCCAGCAGCGGCACAGGGGGCTATGGCTACACCTTC.

The chain has TRBV5-1 and TRBJ1-1; TRBD1 is a possible D gene (6 bases). The CDR3 extends over 15 amino acids. Germline V gene lookup returns CDR1 SGHRS and CDR2 YFSETQ. V was clipped by 1 base and J by 1 base, with 11 bases between them. DNA of the CDR3: TGCGCCAGCAGCTTGACGGGGGGGCAGAACACTGAAGCTTTCTTT. Its protein is CASSLTGGQNTEAFF. The variable domain in full, with the rest retrieved from reference TRBV5-1 and TRBJ1-1, is KAGVTQTPRYLIKTRGQQVTLSCSPISGHRSVSWYQQTPGQGLQFLFEYFSETQRNKGNFPGRFSGRQFSNSRSEMNVSTLELGDSALYLCASSLTGGQNTEAFFGQGTRLTVV.

J is TRBJ1-4 and V is TRBV6-5; the D is unclear. Trimming took 1 base from V and 2 from J, leaving 11 bases between them. The CDR3 runs 16 residues. The germline V gene has CDR1 MNHEY and CDR2 SVGAGI. In nucleotides, the CDR3 is TGTGCCAGCAGTTACTTTATCCCCCCCACTAATGAAAAACTGTTTTTT. Amino acids: CASSYFIPPTNEKLFF.

V is TRBV30 and J is TRBJ2-1; 11 bases line up with TRBD2. J gave up 5 bases and V 2 bases, and 5 bases lay outside the gene matches. The CDR3 runs 15 residues. Germline V gene lookup returns CDR1 GTSNPN and CDR2 SVGIG (reference sequence). The CDR3 sequence is CAWSSTGLADNEQFF. As DNA, the CDR3 is TGTGCCTGGAGTTCCACGGGACTAGCGGACAATGAGCAGTTCTTC.

The chain combines TRBV27 with TRBJ2-3; 10 bases are a match to TRBD2. Trimming cost V 0 bases and J 2 bases; bases outside gene matches: 2. The CDR3 length is 16 residues. Germline V gene sequence: CDR1 MNHEY, CDR2 SMNVEV (reference sequence). CDR3 nucleotide sequence: TGTGCCAGCAGTTTATCTAGCGGGAGGAACACAGATACGCAGTATTTT. This translates into CASSLSSGRNTDTQYF.

The chain uses TRBV6-5 and TRBJ2-1; TRBD2 agrees at 8 bases. The CDR3 runs to 15 residues. Germline-derived CDR1 and CDR2 are MNHEY and SVGAGI. Trimming cost V 6 bases and J 7 bases; bases outside gene matches: 11. The CDR3 is CASSSTSGSANEQFF. Written as DNA, the CDR3 is TGTGCCAGCAGCTCTACTAGCGGCAGCGCGAATGAGCAGTTCTTC.

With regard to this clone: At one boundary the junction diverges from the germline segment, which might be a read error. The chain joins TRBV2 to TRBJ2-1; D might be TRBD2 (6 bases). From germline, CDR1 is SNHLY and CDR2 FYNNEI. The CDR3 consists of 16 residues. Here the CDR3 reads CANSALVGRGYNEQFF. In DNA form, the CDR3 reads TGTGCCAACAGTGCCCTCGTCGGGCGGGGTTACAATGAGCAGTTCTTC.